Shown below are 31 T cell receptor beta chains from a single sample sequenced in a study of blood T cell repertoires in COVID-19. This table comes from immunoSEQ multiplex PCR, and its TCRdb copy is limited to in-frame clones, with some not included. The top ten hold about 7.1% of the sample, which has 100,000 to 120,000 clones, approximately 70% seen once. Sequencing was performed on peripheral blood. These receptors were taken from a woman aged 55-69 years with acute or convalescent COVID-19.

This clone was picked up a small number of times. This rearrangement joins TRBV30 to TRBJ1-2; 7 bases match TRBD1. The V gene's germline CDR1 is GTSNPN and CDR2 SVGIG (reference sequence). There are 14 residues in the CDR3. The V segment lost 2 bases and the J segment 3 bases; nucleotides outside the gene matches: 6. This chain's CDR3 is CAWSNTGADYGYTF. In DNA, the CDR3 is TGTGCCTGGAGTAACACAGGGGCCGACTATGGCTACACCTTC.

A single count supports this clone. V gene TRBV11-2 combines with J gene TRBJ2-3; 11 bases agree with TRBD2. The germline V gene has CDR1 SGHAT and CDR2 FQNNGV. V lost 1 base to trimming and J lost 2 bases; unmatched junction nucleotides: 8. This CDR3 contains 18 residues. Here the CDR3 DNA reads TGTGCCAGCAGCTTAGCTTTATTAGCGGGGGGGATCACAGATACGCAGTATTTT. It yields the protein CASSLALLAGGITDTQYF.

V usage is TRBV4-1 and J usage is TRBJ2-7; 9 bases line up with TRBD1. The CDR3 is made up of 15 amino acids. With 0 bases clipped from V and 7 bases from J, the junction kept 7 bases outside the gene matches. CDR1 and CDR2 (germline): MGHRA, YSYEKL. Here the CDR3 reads CASSQEPGQGKEQYF. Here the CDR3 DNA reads TGCGCCAGCAGCCAAGAACCGGGACAGGGTAAAGAGCAGTACTTC.

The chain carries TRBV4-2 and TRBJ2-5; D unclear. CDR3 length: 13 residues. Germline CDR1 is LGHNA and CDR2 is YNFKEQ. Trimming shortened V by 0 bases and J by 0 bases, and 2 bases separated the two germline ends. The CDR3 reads CASSQDNQETQYF. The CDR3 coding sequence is TGTGCCAGCAGCCAAGATAACCAAGAGACCCAGTACTTC.

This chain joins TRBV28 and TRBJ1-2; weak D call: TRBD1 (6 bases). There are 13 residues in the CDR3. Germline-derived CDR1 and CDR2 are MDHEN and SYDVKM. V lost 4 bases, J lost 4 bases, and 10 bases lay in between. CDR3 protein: CASSSQTGYGYTF. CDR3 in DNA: TGTGCCAGCAGTTCCCAGACAGGCTATGGCTACACCTTC.

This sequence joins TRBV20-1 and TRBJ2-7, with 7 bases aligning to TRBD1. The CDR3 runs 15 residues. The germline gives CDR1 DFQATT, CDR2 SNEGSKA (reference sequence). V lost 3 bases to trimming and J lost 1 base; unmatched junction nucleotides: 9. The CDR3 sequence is CSASPLRGQSYEQYF. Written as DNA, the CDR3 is TGCAGTGCTAGTCCTCTGAGGGGGCAATCCTACGAGCAGTACTTC.

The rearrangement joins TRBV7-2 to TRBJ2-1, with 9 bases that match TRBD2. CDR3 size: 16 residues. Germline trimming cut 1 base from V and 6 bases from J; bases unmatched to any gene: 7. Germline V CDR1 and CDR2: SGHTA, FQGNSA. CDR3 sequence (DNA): TGTGCCAGCAGCTTAGGCGGGGGGGCCGTAAGCAATGAGCAGTTCTTC. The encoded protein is CASSLGGGAVSNEQFF.

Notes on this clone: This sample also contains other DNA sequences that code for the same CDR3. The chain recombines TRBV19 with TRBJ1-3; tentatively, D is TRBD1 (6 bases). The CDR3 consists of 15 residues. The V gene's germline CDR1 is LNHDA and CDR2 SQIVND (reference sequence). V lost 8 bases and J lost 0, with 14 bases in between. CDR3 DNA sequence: TGTGCCAGTTCAGCGGACAGACCCTCTGGAAACACCATATATTTT. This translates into CASSADRPSGNTIYF.

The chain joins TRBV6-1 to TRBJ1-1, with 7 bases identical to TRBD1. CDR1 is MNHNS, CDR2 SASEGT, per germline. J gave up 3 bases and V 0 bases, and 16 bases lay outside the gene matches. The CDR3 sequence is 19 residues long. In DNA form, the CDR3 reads TGTGCCAGCAGTGAAGCGGGGGTCTCGGGACGGGACAGATACACTGAAGCTTTCTTT. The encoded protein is CASSEAGVSGRDRYTEAFF.

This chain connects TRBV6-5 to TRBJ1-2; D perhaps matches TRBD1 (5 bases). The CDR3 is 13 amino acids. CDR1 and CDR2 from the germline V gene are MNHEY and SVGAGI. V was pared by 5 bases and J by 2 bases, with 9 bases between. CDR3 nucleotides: TGTGCCAGCAGTCAGGGCCCAAACTATGGCTACACCTTC. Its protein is CASSQGPNYGYTF.

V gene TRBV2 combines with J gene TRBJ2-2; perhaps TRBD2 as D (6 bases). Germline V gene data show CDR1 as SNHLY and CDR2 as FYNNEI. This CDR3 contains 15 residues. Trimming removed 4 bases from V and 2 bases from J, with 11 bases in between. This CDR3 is CASSGLDYNTGELFF. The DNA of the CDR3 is TGTGCCAGCAGTGGCCTGGACTATAACACCGGGGAGCTGTTTTTT.

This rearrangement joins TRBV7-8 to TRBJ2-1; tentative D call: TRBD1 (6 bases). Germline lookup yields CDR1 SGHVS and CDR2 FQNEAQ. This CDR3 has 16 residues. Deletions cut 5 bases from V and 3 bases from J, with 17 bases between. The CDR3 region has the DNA TGTGCCAGCAGCGCTCGCGGACAGCCGTACTACAATGAGCAGTTCTTC. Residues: CASSARGQPYYNEQFF.

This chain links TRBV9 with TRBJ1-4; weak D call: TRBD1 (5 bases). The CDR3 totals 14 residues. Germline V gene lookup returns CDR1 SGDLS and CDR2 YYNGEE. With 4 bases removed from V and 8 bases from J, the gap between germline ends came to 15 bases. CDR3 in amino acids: CASSRGGPDEKLFF. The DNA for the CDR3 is TGTGCCAGCAGCAGGGGAGGGCCTGACGAAAAACTGTTTTTT.

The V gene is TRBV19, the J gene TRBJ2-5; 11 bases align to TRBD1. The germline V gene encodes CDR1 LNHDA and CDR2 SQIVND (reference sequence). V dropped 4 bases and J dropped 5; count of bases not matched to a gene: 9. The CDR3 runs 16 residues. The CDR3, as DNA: TGTGCCAGTAGTAGGACGGGACAGGGGGTATACGAGACCCAGTACTTC. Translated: CASSRTGQGVYETQYF. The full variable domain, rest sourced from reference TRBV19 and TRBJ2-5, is DGGITQSPKYLFRKEGQNVTLSCEQNLNHDAMYWYRQDPGQGLRLIYYSQIVNDFQKGDIAEGYSVSREKKESFPLTVTSAQKNPTAFYLCASSRTGQGVYETQYFGPGTRLLVL.

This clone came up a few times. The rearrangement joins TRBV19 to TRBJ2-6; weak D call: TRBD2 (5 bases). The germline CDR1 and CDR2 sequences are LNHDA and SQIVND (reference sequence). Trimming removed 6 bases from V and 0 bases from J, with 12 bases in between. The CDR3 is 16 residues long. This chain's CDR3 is CASSSGVLSGANVLTF. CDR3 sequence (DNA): TGTGCCAGTAGCTCCGGGGTTCTCTCTGGGGCCAACGTCCTGACTTTC.

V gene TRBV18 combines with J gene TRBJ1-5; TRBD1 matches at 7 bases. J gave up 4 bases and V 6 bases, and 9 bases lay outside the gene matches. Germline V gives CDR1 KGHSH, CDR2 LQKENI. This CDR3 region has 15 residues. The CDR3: CASSPHRGHNQPQHF. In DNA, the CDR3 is TGTGCCAGCTCGCCGCACAGGGGCCATAATCAGCCCCAGCATTTT.

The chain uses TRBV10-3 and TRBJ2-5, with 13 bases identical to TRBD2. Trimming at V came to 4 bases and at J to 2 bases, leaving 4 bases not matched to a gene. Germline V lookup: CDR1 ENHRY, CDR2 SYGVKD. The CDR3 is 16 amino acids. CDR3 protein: CAISGETSGGQETQYF. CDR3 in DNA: TGTGCCATCAGTGGAGAGACTAGCGGGGGGCAAGAGACCCAGTACTTC.

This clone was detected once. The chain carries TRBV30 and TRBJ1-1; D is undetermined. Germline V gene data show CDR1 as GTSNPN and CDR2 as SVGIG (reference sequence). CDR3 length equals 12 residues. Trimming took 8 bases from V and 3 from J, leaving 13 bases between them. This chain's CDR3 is CAMRGGYTEAFF. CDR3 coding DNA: TGTGCCATGAGAGGAGGGTACACTGAAGCTTTCTTT.

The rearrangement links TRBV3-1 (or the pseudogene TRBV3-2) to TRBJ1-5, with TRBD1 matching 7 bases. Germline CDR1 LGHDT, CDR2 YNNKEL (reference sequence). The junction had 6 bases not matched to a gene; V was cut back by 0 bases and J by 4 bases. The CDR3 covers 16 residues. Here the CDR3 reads CASSQDYRGGNQPQHF. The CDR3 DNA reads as TGTGCCAGCAGCCAAGACTACAGGGGTGGGAATCAGCCCCAGCATTTT.

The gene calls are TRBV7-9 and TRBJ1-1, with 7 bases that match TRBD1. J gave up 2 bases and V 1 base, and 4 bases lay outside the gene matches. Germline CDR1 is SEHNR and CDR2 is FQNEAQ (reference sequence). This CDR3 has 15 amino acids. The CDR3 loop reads CASSLVNRGNTEAFF. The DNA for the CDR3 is TGTGCCAGCAGCTTAGTTAACAGGGGTAACACTGAAGCTTTCTTT.

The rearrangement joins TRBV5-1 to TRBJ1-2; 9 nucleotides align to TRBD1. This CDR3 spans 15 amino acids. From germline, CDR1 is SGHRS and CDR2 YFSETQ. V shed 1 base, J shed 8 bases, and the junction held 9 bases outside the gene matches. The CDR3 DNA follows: TGCGCCAGCAGCTTGATGGGACAGGGACATGGAGGCTACACCTTC. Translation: CASSLMGQGHGGYTF.

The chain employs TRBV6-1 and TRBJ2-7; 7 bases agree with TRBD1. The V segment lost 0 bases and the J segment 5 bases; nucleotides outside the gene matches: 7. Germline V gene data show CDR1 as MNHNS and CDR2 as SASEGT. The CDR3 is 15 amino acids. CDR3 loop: CASSEAAGGMDEQYF. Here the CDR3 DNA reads TGTGCCAGCAGTGAAGCGGCAGGGGGTATGGACGAGCAGTACTTC.

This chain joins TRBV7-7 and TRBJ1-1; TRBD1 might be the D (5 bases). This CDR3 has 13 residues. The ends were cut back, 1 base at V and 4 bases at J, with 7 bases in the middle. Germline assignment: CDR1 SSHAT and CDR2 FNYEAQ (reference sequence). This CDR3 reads CASSLERGTEAFF. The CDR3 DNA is TGTGCCAGCAGCTTAGAAAGGGGCACTGAAGCTTTCTTT.

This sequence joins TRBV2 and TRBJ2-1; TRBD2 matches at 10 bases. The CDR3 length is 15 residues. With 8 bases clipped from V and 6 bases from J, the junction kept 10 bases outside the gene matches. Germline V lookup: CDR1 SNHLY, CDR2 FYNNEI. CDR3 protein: CASRLLAGLSNEQFF. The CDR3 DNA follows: TGTGCCAGCCGATTACTAGCGGGACTATCCAATGAGCAGTTCTTC.

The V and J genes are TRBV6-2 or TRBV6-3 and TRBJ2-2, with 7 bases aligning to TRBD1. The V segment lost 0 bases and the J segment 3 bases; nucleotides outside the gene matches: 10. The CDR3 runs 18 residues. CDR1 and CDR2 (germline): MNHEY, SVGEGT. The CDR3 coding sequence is TGTGCCAGCAGTTACTCGTGGGTAGGGGGCACGTACACCGGGGAGCTGTTTTTT. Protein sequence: CASSYSWVGGTYTGELFF.

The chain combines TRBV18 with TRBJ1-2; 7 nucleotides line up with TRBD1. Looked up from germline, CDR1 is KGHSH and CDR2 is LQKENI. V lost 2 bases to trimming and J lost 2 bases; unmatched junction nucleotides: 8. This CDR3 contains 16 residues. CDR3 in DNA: TGTGCCAGCTCACCATTTCGGGACAGCCCAAACTATGGCTACACCTTC. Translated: CASSPFRDSPNYGYTF.

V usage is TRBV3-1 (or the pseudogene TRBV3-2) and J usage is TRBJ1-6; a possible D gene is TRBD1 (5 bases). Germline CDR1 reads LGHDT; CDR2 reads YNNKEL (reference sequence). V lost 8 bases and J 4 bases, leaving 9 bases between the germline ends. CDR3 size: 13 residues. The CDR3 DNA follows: TGTGCCAGCGGGGCGGAATATAATTCACCCCTCCACTTT. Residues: CASGAEYNSPLHF.

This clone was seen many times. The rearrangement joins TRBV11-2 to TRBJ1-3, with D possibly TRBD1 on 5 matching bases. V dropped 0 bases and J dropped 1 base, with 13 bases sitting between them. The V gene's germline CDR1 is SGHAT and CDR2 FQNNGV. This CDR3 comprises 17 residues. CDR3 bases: TGTGCCAGCAGCTTAGACGGGGGGACTGTTTCTGGAAACACCATATATTTT. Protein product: CASSLDGGTVSGNTIYF. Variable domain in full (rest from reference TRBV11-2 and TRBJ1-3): EAGVAQSPRYKIIEKRQSVAFWCNPISGHATLYWYQQILGQGPKLLIQFQNNGVVDDSQLPKDRFSAERLKGVDSTLKIQPAKLEDSAVYLCASSLDGGTVSGNTIYFGEGSWLTVV.

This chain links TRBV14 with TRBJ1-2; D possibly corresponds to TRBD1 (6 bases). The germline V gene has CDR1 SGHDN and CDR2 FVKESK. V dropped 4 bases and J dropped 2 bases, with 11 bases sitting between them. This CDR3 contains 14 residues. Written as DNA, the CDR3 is TGTGCCAGCAGCCGTAACACAGGGAACTATGGCTACACCTTC. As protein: CASSRNTGNYGYTF.

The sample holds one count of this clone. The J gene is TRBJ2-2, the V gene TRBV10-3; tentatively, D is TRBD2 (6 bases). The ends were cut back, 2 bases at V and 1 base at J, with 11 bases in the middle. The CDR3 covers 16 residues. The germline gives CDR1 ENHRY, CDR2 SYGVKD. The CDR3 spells CAISEMGGRNTGELFF. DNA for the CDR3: TGTGCCATCAGTGAGATGGGGGGTAGGAACACCGGGGAGCTGTTTTTT.

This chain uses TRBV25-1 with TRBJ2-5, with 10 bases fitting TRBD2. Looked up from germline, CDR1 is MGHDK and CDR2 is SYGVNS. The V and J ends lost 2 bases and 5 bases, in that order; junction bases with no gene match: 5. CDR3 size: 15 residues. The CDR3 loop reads CASSESGGAVETQYF. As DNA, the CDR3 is TGTGCCAGCAGTGAAAGCGGGGGGGCCGTCGAGACCCAGTACTTC.